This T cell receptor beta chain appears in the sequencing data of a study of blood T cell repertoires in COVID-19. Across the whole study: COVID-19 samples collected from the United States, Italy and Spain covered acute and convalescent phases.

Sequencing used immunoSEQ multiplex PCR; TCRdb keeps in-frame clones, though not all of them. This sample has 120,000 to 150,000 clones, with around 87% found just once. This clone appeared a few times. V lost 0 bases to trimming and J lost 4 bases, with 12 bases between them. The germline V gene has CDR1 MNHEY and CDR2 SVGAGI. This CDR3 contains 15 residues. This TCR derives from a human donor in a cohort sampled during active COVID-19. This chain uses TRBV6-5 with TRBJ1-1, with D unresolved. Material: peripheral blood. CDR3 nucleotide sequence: TGTGCCAGCAGTTACTCGGCCGGGGTGAGCACTGAAGCTTTCTTT. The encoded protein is CASSYSAGVSTEAFF.